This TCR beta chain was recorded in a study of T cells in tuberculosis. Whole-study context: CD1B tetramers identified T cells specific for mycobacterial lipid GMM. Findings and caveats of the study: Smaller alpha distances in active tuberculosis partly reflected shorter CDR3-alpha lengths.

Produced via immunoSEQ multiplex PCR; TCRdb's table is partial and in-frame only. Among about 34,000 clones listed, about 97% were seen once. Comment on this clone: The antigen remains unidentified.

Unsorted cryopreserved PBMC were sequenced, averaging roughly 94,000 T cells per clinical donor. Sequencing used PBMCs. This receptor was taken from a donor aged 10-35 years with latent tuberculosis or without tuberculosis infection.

CDR3 region: CASGGQGFTGELFF. DNA for the CDR3: TGCGCCAGCGGAGGACAGGGCTTCACCGGGGAGCTGTTTTTT. This rearrangement joins TRBV5-1 to TRBJ2-2; TRBD1 aligns across 8 bases. Per germline, CDR1 SGHRS and CDR2 YFSETQ. Unmatched junction bases numbered 6, after V lost 7 bases and J lost 4 bases. The length of the CDR3 is 14 residues.